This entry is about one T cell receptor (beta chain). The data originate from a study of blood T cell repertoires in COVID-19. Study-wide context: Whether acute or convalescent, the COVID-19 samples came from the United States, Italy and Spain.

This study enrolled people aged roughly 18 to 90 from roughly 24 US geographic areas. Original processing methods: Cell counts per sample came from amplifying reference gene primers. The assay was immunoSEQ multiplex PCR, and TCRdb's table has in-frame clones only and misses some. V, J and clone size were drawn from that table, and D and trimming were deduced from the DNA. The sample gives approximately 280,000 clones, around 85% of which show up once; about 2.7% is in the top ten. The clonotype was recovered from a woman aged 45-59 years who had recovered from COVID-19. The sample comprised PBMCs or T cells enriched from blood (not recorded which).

The CDR3 DNA reads TGTGCCAGCAGCTTAGGTGGGCAGGGCTTATCAGAAGGCTACACCTTC. It encodes CASSLGGQGLSEGYTF. The genes are TRBV7-9 and TRBJ1-2; perhaps TRBD1 as D (5 bases). Trimming stripped 1 base from V and 8 bases from J, with 20 bases between. Per germline, CDR1 SEHNR and CDR2 FQNEAQ (reference sequence). The CDR3 consists of 16 residues.